Sequencing of this T cell receptor beta chain was carried out in a study of Graves' ophthalmopathy and Graves' hyperthyroidism. This clonotype has ten or more counts. What it recognizes is unknown. RNA transcripts yielded amplified TCR beta CDR3 regions. HTBI-primed RT-PCR formed the first round, and a multiplex PCR formed the second. MiXCR, run by TCRdb on the multiplex PCR reads, gives a single entry per CDR3 protein. The table records 500,000 to 800,000 distinct CDR3 sequences, more than 40% of them present only once. Study-wide results and caveats: Its predictions of ophthalmopathy progression gave the model 55% to 71% sensitivity and 72.22% specificity.

CDR1 is SGHRS, CDR2 YFSETQ, per germline. V trimming: 4 bases; J trimming: 11 bases; junction bases outside the gene matches: 7. This CDR3 comprises 13 residues. The J gene is TRBJ1-1, the V gene TRBV5-1, with 11 bases aligning to TRBD1. This receptor was taken from an adult man with Graves' ophthalmopathy. Sequenced input: peripheral blood. The CDR3 protein is CASSGPGQGDAFF. The CDR3 DNA reads as TGCGCCAGCAGCGGTCCGGGACAGGGGGATGCTTTCTTT.